The 27 T cell receptor beta chains below come from one sample, sequenced in a study of cytomegalovirus exposure and HLA in healthy donors. The PCR ran on 60 Vbeta and 13 Jbeta primers. TCRdb keeps only in-frame clones here, not all; method: immunoSEQ multiplex PCR. The data contain about 110,000 clones, around 80% of them singletons. The sample was PBMCs. The source of these receptors is a man in his sixties in good health and CMV-seronegative.

This sequence joins TRBV5-1 and TRBJ2-5, with 7 bases aligning to TRBD2. CDR1 and CDR2 (germline): SGHRS, YFSETQ. With 1 base clipped from V and 1 base from J, the junction kept 4 bases outside the gene matches. There are 15 residues in the CDR3. The CDR3 sequence is CASSLQTGGQETQYF. CDR3 nucleotides: TGCGCCAGCAGCTTGCAAACGGGGGGCCAAGAGACCCAGTACTTC.

J is TRBJ1-5 and V is TRBV7-9; TRBD1 matches at 8 bases. The CDR3 covers 15 residues. CDR1 and CDR2 from the germline V gene are SEHNR and FQNEAQ (reference sequence). J gave up 6 bases and V 5 bases, and 9 bases lay outside the gene matches. The chain's CDR3 is CASSRDRGLTQPQHF. The CDR3 DNA reads TGTGCCAGCAGCCGAGACAGGGGCTTAACTCAGCCCCAGCATTTT.

This chain joins TRBV28 and TRBJ2-2, with 11 bases aligning to TRBD2. Germline trimming cut 3 bases from V and 7 bases from J; bases unmatched to any gene: 4. The CDR3 runs to 15 residues. Germline assignment: CDR1 MDHEN and CDR2 SYDVKM. In nucleotides, the CDR3 is TGTGCCAGCAGTTTTACTAGCGGGGGCGTCGGGGAGCTGTTTTTT. It codes for CASSFTSGGVGELFF.

The V and J genes are TRBV5-1 and TRBJ1-1; 8 bases match TRBD1. Unmatched junction bases numbered 9, after V lost 4 bases and J lost 1 base. CDR1 and CDR2 (germline): SGHRS, YFSETQ. The CDR3 is 16 residues long. CDR3 sequence reads: CASSNRQGMSNTEAFF. The CDR3 DNA reads TGCGCCAGCAGCAACCGACAGGGGATGTCGAACACTGAAGCTTTCTTT.

V gene TRBV4-3 combines with J gene TRBJ1-1; the D is unclear. Germline V lookup: CDR1 LGHNA, CDR2 YSLEER. The CDR3 is 14 amino acids. With 1 base removed from V and 4 bases from J, the gap between germline ends came to 10 bases. The CDR3 sequence is CASSQGRRRTEAFF. CDR3 nucleotide sequence: TGCGCCAGCAGCCAAGGGAGGAGGCGCACTGAAGCTTTCTTT.

This clone was observed a handful of times. The gene calls are TRBV12-5 and TRBJ2-1; TRBD1 matches at 9 bases. This CDR3 has 17 residues. The germline V gene has CDR1 LGHNT and CDR2 FRNRAP. Trimming cost V 6 bases and J 4 bases; bases outside gene matches: 13. CDR3: CASGRFTGGEGYNEQFF. DNA of the CDR3: TGTGCTAGTGGCCGGTTCACAGGGGGCGAGGGGTACAATGAGCAGTTCTTC.

The V call is TRBV4-2, the J call TRBJ1-3, with 9 bases that match TRBD1. With V trimmed by 3 bases and J by 0 bases, 6 bases remained unmatched. CDR1 is LGHNA and CDR2 is YNFKEQ in the germline V gene. This CDR3 has 17 amino acids. DNA of the CDR3: TGTGCCAGCAGCCAGGGGACAGGGACTTACTCTGGAAACACCATATATTTT. The encoded protein is CASSQGTGTYSGNTIYF.

This clone was observed a handful of times. At the DNA level, this CDR3 is encoded by other sequences in the same sample as well. The chain carries TRBV6-5 and TRBJ2-5, with TRBD2 matching over 7 bases. The CDR3 sequence is 13 residues long. Germline CDR1 and CDR2: MNHEY and SVGAGI. V lost 2 bases, J lost 3 bases, and 0 bases stayed unmatched. CDR3 nucleotide sequence: TGTGCCAGCAGTTACGGGGGGGAAGAGACCCAGTACTTC. Its protein product is CASSYGGEETQYF.

The chain recombines TRBV6-1 with TRBJ2-4, with 13 positions matching TRBD2. The CDR3 sequence is 15 residues long. J lost 6 bases, V lost 1 base, and 0 bases had no gene match. Germline CDR1 and CDR2: MNHNS and SASEGT. Written as DNA, the CDR3 is TGTGCCAGCAGTGAAGGACTAGCGGGGGGAAACATTCAGTACTTC. Protein product: CASSEGLAGGNIQYF.

The chain recombines TRBV13 with TRBJ2-5; D possibly corresponds to TRBD2 (7 bases). V was pared by 5 bases and J by 4 bases, with 20 bases between. This CDR3 has 16 amino acids. Per germline, CDR1 PRHDT and CDR2 FYEKMQ (reference sequence). DNA of the CDR3: TGTGCCAGCAGCGGAGGAGGGGGGGCCTGGGGAGAGACCCAGTACTTC. This codes for CASSGGGGAWGETQYF.

Points on this clone: One end of the junction is discordant with germline, which a read error may explain. This chain links TRBV5-6 with TRBJ1-4; D gene uncertain. This CDR3 spans 14 amino acids. CDR1 SGHDT and CDR2 YYEEEE come from the germline V gene. CDR3 nucleotides: TGTGCCAGCAGCCCCGGGTCTTTTAATGAAAAACTGTCTTTT. This translates into CASSPGSFNEKLSF.

This clone was counted once. The V and J genes are TRBV6-1 and TRBJ2-1; 7 bases align to TRBD2. The CDR3 runs to 17 residues. V was clipped by 1 base and J by 4 bases; unmatched bases: 10. The germline gives CDR1 MNHNS, CDR2 SASEGT. The CDR3 bases are TGTGCCAGCAGTGAAGATCTAGTGGCTAGCGGATACAATGAGCAGTTCTTC. It is translated as CASSEDLVASGYNEQFF.

This chain connects TRBV5-6 to TRBJ2-7; TRBD1 matches at 9 bases. CDR1 and CDR2 (germline): SGHDT, YYEEEE. This CDR3 region has 16 residues. The V segment lost 5 bases and the J segment 0 bases; nucleotides outside the gene matches: 9. CDR3 loop: CASRPRGQGISYEQYV. The CDR3 nucleotides are TGTGCCAGCAGACCAAGGGGACAGGGCATCTCCTACGAGCAGTACGTC.

V and J are TRBV1 and TRBJ2-7; the table's D call, TRBD1, has no DNA check behind it. TRBV1 is a pseudogene segment. The CDR3 covers 14 residues. The CDR3 DNA reads as TGCACCACTGCGGGACAGCGTTTCTTCTACGAGCAGTACTTC. Protein sequence: CTTAGQRFFYEQYF.

The J gene is TRBJ2-7, the V gene TRBV30; 7 nucleotides align to TRBD1. The CDR3 is 14 amino acids. After removal of 3 bases from V and 3 bases from J, the junction contained 8 bases not matched to a gene. Germline V gene lookup returns CDR1 GTSNPN and CDR2 SVGIG (reference sequence). CDR3 sequence reads: CAWRGPTGSYEQYF. CDR3 in DNA: TGTGCCTGGAGAGGGCCGACAGGGAGCTACGAGCAGTACTTC.

V is TRBV7-2 and J is TRBJ2-5; D gene unclear. The CDR3 extends over 15 amino acids. The V end lost 0 bases, the J end lost 1 base, and 9 bases lay between the germline ends. The germline gives CDR1 SGHTA, CDR2 FQGNSA. In DNA, the CDR3 is TGTGCCAGCAGCTTAGCGTCCGTCGTCCAAGAGACCCAGTACTTC. As protein: CASSLASVVQETQYF.

The chain employs TRBV23-1 and TRBJ2-7; the D gene is possibly TRBD1 (7 bases). TRBV23-1 counts as an open reading frame of uncertain function. The V end lost 3 bases, the J end lost 9 bases, and 27 bases lay between the germline ends. The CDR3 spans 17 residues. The CDR3 is CASSHPPFPGGGKRQYV. CDR3 nucleotide sequence: TGCGCCAGCAGTCACCCCCCTTTCCCAGGAGGGGGCAAAAGGCAGTACGTC.

This chain links TRBV2 with TRBJ2-5; D unresolved. The CDR3 is 13 amino acids. The germline CDR1 and CDR2 sequences are SNHLY and FYNNEI. The V and J ends lost 6 bases and 1 base respectively, with 9 bases between them. The CDR3, as DNA: TGTGCCAGCAGGAGGAGAGGCCAAGAGACCCAGTACTTC. Protein product: CASRRRGQETQYF.

This clone has a single count. Other DNA sequences in the same sample also yield this CDR3. The chain is built from TRBV29-1 and TRBJ1-2, with 10 nucleotides matching TRBD1. The V and J ends lost 5 bases and 2 bases, in that order; junction bases with no gene match: 2. This CDR3 spans 13 amino acids. Germline V gene data show CDR1 as SQVTM and CDR2 as ANQGSEA. CDR3 in amino acids: CSVLTGGNYGYTF. The CDR3 DNA reads TGCAGCGTTCTGACAGGGGGCAACTATGGCTACACCTTC.

This clone turned up a few times. The chain has TRBV7-8 and TRBJ2-4; 9 bases align to TRBD1. Per the germline V gene, CDR1 is SGHVS and CDR2 is FQNEAQ. The J segment lost 6 bases and the V segment lost 5 bases, leaving 5 bases of the junction unmatched. The CDR3 has 14 amino acids. The CDR3 protein is CASSTPGQGNIQYF. The CDR3 DNA follows: TGTGCCAGCAGCACTCCGGGACAGGGAAACATTCAGTACTTC.

The genes are TRBV7-9 and TRBJ1-1, with D possibly being TRBD1 (5 bases). The V and J ends lost 1 base and 3 bases respectively, with 15 bases between them. CDR1 and CDR2 from the germline V gene are SEHNR and FQNEAQ (reference sequence). CDR3 length: 16 residues. The CDR3 here is CASSLVGPGGDTEAFF. The CDR3 DNA is TGTGCCAGCAGCTTAGTGGGACCCGGGGGGGACACTGAAGCTTTCTTT.

This clone has only one observation. The chain employs TRBV5-4 and TRBJ2-5, with D possibly called TRBD1 or TRBD2 (5 bases each). V shed 4 bases and J shed 7 bases, with 17 bases lying between them. Germline V gene data show CDR1 as SGHNT and CDR2 as YYREEE (reference sequence). This CDR3 has 14 residues. The CDR3 nucleotides are TGTGCCAGCAGCGTGGGACCTTATGAGGTGACCCAGTACTTC. Amino acids: CASSVGPYEVTQYF.

The rearrangement uses TRBV5-4 and TRBJ2-3; TRBD2 aligns across 8 bases. Germline assignment: CDR1 SGHNT and CDR2 YYREEE (reference sequence). The CDR3 consists of 16 residues. Germline trimming cut 4 bases from V and 2 bases from J; bases unmatched to any gene: 9. The CDR3 loop is CASSGGGGGLTDTQYF. CDR3 coding DNA: TGTGCCAGCAGCGGGGGGGGCGGGGGGCTCACAGATACGCAGTATTTT.

The V gene is TRBV10-3, the J gene TRBJ2-5; TRBD2 matches at 10 bases. This CDR3 comprises 15 residues. With V trimmed by 3 bases and J by 4 bases, 5 bases remained unmatched. CDR1 and CDR2 (germline): ENHRY, SYGVKD. CDR3 sequence: CAISDLAGDGETQYF. DNA for the CDR3: TGTGCCATCAGTGACCTAGCGGGGGATGGAGAGACCCAGTACTTC.

This clone was recorded once. V usage is TRBV30 and J usage is TRBJ1-4; TRBD1 aligns across 10 bases. CDR3 length equals 15 residues. With 0 bases clipped from V and 11 bases from J, the junction kept 9 bases outside the gene matches. Germline CDR1 reads GTSNPN; CDR2 reads SVGIG (reference sequence). The CDR3 sequence: CAWSVGGTGAEKLFF. The CDR3 DNA reads TGTGCCTGGAGTGTAGGGGGGACAGGGGCGGAGAAACTGTTTTTT.

The chain combines TRBV7-2 with TRBJ2-2; D gene ambiguous. Germline V gene data show CDR1 as SGHTA and CDR2 as FQGNSA. The CDR3 contains 14 residues. Trimming removed 1 base from V and 4 bases from J, with 7 bases in between. As DNA, the CDR3 is TGTGCCAGCAGCTTAGGAGCGCGCACCGGGGAGCTGTTTTTT. As protein: CASSLGARTGELFF.

This clone was counted only a few times. The gene calls are TRBV28 and TRBJ1-2; D not resolved. V lost 1 base, J lost 5 bases, and 5 bases lay in between. The germline V gene has CDR1 MDHEN and CDR2 SYDVKM. The CDR3 covers 12 residues. The CDR3 is CASSLSRYGYTF. The CDR3 coding sequence is TGTGCCAGCAGTTTATCACGGTATGGCTACACCTTC.